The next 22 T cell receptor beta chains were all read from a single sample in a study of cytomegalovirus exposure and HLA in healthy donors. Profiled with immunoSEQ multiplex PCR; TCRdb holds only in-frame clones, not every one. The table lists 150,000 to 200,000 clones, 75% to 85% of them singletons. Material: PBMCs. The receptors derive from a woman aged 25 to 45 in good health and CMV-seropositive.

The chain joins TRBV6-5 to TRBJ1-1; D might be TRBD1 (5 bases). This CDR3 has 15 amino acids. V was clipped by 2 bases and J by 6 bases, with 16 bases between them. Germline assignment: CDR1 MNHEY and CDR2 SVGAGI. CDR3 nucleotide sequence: TGTGCCAGCAGTTACCTACCGATGGGGGAGGCTGAAGCTTTCTTT. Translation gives CASSYLPMGEAEAFF.

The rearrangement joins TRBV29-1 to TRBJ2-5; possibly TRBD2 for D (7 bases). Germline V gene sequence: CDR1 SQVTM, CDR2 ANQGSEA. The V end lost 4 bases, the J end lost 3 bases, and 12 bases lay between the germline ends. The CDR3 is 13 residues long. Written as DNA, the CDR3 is TGCAGCGTTGGGGGGGGCGTCGAAGAGACCCAGTACTTC. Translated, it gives CSVGGGVEETQYF.

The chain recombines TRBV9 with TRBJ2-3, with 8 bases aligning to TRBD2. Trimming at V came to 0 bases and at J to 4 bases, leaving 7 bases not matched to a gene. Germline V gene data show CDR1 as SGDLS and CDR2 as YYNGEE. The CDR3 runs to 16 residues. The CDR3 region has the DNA TGTGCCAGCAGCGTAGCAGCGGGAGAAGCGGCAGATACGCAGTATTTT. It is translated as CASSVAAGEAADTQYF. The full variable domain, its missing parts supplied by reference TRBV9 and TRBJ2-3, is DSGVTQTPKHLITATGQRVTLRCSPRSGDLSVYWYQQSLDQGLQFLIQYYNGEERAKGNILERFSAQQFPDLHSELNLSSLELGDSALYFCASSVAAGEAADTQYFGPGTRLTVL.

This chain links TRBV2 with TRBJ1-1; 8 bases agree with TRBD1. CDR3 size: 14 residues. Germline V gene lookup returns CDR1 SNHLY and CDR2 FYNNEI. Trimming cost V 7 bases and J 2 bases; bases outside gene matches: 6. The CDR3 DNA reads TGTGCCAGCACTTCGGACAGGGCAAACACTGAAGCTTTCTTT. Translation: CASTSDRANTEAFF.

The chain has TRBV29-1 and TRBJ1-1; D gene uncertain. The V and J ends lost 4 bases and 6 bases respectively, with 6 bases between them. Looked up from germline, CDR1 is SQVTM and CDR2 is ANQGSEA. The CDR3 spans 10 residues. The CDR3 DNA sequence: TGCAGCGTTGGTGGCCCTGAAGCTTTCTTT. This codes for CSVGGPEAFF.

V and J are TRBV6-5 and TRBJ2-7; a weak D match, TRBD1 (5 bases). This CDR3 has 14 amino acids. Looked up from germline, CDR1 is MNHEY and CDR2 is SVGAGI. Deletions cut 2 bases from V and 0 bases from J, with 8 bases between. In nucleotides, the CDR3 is TGTGCCAGCAGTTACAGGGGTAGCTCCTACGAGCAGTACTTC. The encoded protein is CASSYRGSSYEQYF.

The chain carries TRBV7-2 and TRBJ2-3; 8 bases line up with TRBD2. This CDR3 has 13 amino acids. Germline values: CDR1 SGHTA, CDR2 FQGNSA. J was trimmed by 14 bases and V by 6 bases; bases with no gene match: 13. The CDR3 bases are TGTGCCAGCAGTAGTTTCCCGGGACTAGTGCGGTATTTT. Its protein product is CASSSFPGLVRYF.

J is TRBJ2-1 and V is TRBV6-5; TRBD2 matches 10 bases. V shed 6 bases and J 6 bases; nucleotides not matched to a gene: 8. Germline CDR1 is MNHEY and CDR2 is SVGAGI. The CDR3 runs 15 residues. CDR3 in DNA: TGTGCCAGCAGAGGCCGACTAGCGGGTGTCAATGAGCAGTTCTTC. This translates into CASRGRLAGVNEQFF.

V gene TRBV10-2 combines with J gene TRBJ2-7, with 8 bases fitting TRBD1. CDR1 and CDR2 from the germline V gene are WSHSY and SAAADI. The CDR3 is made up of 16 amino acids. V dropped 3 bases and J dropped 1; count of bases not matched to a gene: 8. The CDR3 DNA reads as TGCGCCAGCAGTGACCCTGGACAGGGAACGTCCTACGAGCAGTACTTC. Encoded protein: CASSDPGQGTSYEQYF.

CDR3 loop: CASRLGPHQPQHF. The CDR3 region has the DNA TGTGCCAGCAGGTTAGGCCCACATCAGCCCCAGCATTTT. V and J are TRBV27 and TRBJ1-5; D is unclear. There are 13 residues in the CDR3. Germline V lookup: CDR1 MNHEY, CDR2 SMNVEV (reference sequence). The germline V and J ends were trimmed by 6 bases and 5 bases, with 11 bases remaining between them.

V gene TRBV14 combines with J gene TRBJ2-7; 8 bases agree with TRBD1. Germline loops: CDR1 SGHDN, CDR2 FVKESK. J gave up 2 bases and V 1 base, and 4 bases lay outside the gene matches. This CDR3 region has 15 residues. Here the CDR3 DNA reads TGTGCCAGCAGCCAAGGGACAGGGCCTGCCTACGAGCAGTACTTC. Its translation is CASSQGTGPAYEQYF.

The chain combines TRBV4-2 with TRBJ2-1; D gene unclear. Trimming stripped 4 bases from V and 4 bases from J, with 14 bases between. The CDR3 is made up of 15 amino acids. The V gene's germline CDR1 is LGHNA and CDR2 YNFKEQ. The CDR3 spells CASSLFLGRYNEQFF. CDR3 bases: TGTGCCAGCAGCCTATTCTTGGGCAGATACAATGAGCAGTTCTTC.

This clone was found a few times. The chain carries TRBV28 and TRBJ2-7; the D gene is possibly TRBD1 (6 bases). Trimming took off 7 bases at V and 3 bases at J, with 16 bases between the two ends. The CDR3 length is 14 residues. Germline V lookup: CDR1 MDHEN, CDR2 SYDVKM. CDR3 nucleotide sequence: TGTGCCAGCATTGCCCCTGGGGGCGGCTACGAGCAGTACTTC. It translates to CASIAPGGGYEQYF.

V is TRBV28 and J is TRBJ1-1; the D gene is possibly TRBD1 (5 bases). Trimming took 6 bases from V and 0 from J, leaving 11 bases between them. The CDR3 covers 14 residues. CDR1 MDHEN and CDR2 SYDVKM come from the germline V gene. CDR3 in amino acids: CASRTGWMNTEAFF. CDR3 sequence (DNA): TGTGCCAGCAGAACAGGTTGGATGAACACTGAAGCTTTCTTT. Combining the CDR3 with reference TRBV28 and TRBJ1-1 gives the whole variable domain DVKVTQSSRYLVKRTGEKVFLECVQDMDHENMFWYRQDPGLGLRLIYFSYDVKMKEKGDIPEGYSVSREKKERFSLILESASTNQTSMYLCASRTGWMNTEAFFGQGTRLTVV.

The CDR3 sequence is CASRGGQGRVNTEAFF. For the CDR3, the DNA is TGTGCCAGCAGGGGGGGACAGGGCAGGGTGAACACTGAAGCTTTCTTT. V usage is TRBV2 and J usage is TRBJ1-1, with 9 nucleotides matching TRBD1. CDR1 SNHLY and CDR2 FYNNEI come from the germline V gene. CDR3 length equals 16 residues. Trimming cost V 6 bases and J 0 bases; bases outside gene matches: 8.

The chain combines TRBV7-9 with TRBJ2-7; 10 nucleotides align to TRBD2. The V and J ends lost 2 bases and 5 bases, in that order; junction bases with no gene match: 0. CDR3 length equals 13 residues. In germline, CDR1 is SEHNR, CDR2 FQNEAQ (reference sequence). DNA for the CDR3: TGTGCCAGCAGCTTACTAGCGGGGGACGAGCAGTACTTC. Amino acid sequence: CASSLLAGDEQYF.

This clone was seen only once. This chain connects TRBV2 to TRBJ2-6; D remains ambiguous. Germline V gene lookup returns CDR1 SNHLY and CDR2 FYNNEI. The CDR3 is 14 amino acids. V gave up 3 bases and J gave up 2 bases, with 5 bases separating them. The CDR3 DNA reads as TGTGCCAGCAGTGAGCGCGCTGGGGCCAACGTCCTGACTTTC. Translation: CASSERAGANVLTF.

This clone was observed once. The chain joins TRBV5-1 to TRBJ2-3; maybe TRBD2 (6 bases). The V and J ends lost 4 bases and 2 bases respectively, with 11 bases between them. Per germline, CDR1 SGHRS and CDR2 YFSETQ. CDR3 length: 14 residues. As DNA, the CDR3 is TGCGCCAGCAGCGCGACTAGTTCCACAGATACGCAGTATTTT. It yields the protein CASSATSSTDTQYF.

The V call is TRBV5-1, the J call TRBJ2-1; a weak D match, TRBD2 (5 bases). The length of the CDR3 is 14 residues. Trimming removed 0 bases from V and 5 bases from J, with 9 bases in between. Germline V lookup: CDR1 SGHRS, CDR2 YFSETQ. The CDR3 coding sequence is TGCGCCAGCAGCTTGGGGGCCGGGGACAATGAGCAGTTCTTC. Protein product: CASSLGAGDNEQFF.

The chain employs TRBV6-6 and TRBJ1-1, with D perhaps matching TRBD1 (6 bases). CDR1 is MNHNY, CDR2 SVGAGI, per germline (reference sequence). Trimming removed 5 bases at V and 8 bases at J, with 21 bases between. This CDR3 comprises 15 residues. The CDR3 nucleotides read TGTGCCAGCAGTCCCTGGAGTACAGGGCCTGGGGAAGCTTTCTTT. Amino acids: CASSPWSTGPGEAFF.

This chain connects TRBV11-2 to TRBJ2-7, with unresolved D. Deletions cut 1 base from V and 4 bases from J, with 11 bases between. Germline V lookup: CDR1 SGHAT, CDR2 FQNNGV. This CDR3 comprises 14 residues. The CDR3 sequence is CASSLGAGPYEQYF. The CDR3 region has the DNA TGTGCCAGCAGCTTAGGGGCAGGCCCTTACGAGCAGTACTTC.

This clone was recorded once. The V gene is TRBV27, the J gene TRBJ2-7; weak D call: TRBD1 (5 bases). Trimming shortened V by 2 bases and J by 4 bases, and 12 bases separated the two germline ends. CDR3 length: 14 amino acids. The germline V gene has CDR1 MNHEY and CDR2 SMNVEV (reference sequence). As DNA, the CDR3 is TGTGCCAGCAGTTTAGGGGCTATTGGGTACGAGCAGTACTTC. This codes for CASSLGAIGYEQYF.